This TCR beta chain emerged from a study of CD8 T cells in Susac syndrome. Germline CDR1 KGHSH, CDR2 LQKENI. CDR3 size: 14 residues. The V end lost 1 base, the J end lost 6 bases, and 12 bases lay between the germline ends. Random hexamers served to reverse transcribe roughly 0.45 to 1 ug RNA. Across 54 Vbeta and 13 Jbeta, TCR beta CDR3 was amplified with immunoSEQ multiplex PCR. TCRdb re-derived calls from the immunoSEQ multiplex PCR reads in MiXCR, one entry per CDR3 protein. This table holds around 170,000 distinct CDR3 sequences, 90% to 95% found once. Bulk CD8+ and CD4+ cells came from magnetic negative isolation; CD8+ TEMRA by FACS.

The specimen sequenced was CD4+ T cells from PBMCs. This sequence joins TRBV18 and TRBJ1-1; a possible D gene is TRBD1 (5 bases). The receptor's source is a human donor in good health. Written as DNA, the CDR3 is TGTGCCAGCTCACCACATAGGGACGGGGCTGAAGCTTTCTTT. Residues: CASSPHRDGAEAFF. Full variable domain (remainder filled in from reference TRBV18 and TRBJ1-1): NAGVMQNPRHLVRRRGQEARLRCSPMKGHSHVYWYRQLPEEGLKFMVYLQKENIIDESGMPKERFSAEFPKEGPSILRIQQVVRGDSAAYFCASSPHRDGAEAFFGQGTRLTVV.